This TCR beta chain originates from a study of OX40 agonist ivuxolimab in advanced cancers. Germline values: CDR1 LNHNV, CDR2 YYDKDF (reference sequence). The CDR3 runs to 17 residues. Trimming removed 5 bases at V and 0 bases at J, with 14 bases between. The data were produced by immunoSEQ multiplex PCR, yet TCRdb's version contains in-frame clones alone and is incomplete. In the table there are tens of thousands of clones, about 90% of which are singletons. The source is an adult with an advanced solid tumor such as melanoma, head and neck, liver or kidney cancer. This specimen consisted of CD4+ or CD8+ T cells sorted from blood, obtained in a trial of the OX40 agonist ivuxolimab. This sequence joins TRBV15 and TRBJ2-6; D remains ambiguous. CDR3 coding DNA: TGTGCCACCAGCCAGCGACCGTCCAGCTCTGGGGCCAACGTCCTGACTTTC. The encoded protein is CATSQRPSSSGANVLTF.